The clone carrying this TCR beta chain came up many times. This record comes from a study of blood T cells in healthy people across ages. Primed by a sample-barcoded 5' primer and a J-beta primer mix, a second PCR proceeded for 7 to 11 cycles. TCRdb reanalysed the 5' RACE reads using MiXCR and keeps one entry per CDR3 protein. This sample has around 900,000 distinct CDR3 sequences, with less than 35% found just once. The source of this sequence is a woman at least 80 years old in good health. Material: blood.

CDR3 sequence reads: CATSDSPDTDTQYF. DNA for the CDR3: TGTGCCACCAGTGATTCGCCGGACACAGATACGCAGTATTTT. The chain is built from TRBV24-1 and TRBJ2-3; D unresolved. V dropped 2 bases and J dropped 2 bases, with 7 bases sitting between them. The CDR3 consists of 14 residues. Germline V lookup: CDR1 KGHDR, CDR2 SFDVKD.